This T cell receptor beta chain was profiled in a study of T-cell memory formation after mild COVID-19. Study-wide background: Across donors, TCR clusters were largely donor specific.

MiXCR, applied by TCRdb to the 5' RACE reads, yields one record per CDR3 protein. The repertoire includes fewer than 150,000 distinct CDR3 sequences, approximately 5.9% of them detected once, and around 2% sits in the top ten. CDR1 and CDR2 from the germline V gene are SGDLS and YYNGEE. This CDR3 spans 16 amino acids. V lost 0 bases to trimming and J lost 4 bases, with 16 bases between them. This clonotype was detected a few times. The TCR comes from an adult woman who had mild COVID-19 (a few samples of this study predate the infection). Cell type and time point are not known. The chain recombines TRBV9 with TRBJ2-5; D remains unclear. The material sequenced was PBMCs or a T cell subset sorted from them (not recorded which). The chain's CDR3 is CASSVGEYIRAETQYF. In DNA form, the CDR3 reads TGTGCCAGCAGCGTAGGGGAATACATCCGTGCAGAGACCCAGTACTTC. Together with reference TRBV9 and TRBJ2-5, the CDR3 gives the full variable domain: DSGVTQTPKHLITATGQRVTLRCSPRSGDLSVYWYQQSLDQGLQFLIQYYNGEERAKGNILERFSAQQFPDLHSELNLSSLELGDSALYFCASSVGEYIRAETQYFGPGTRLLVL.